The T cell receptor (beta chain) described here comes from a study of cytomegalovirus exposure and HLA in healthy donors. Whole-study results and caveats: An observed cluster of highly shared sequence variants was recorded as a likely sequencing artifact. Presence/absence comparisons presumed near-even sequencing depth among donors. Earlier analysis looked at TCR beta V segments, and most were productive about 87% or about 30% of the time. Using a false discovery rate of 0.05, a later analysis showed that about 16,000 TCR beta sequences were associated with HLA alleles.

Remarks on this clone: The antigen remains undetermined.

The primer mix had 60 Vbeta and 13 Jbeta primers. Assay: immunoSEQ multiplex PCR; the TCRdb copy retains only in-frame clones and omits some. This table has 100,000 to 150,000 clones, about 80% appearing once. This CDR3 is built from 13 residues. Trimming removed 6 bases at V and 3 bases at J, with 11 bases between. In germline, CDR1 is SNHLY, CDR2 FYNNEI. Input material: PBMCs. This clonotype originated in a girl aged 2 to 9 in good health and CMV-seronegative. The genes are TRBV2 and TRBJ1-2; a weak D match, TRBD1 (5 bases). As DNA, the CDR3 is TGTGCCAGCAGCGAACAGGTAGACTATGGCTACACCTTC. This codes for CASSEQVDYGYTF. The variable domain in full, completed from reference TRBV2 and TRBJ1-2, reads EPEVTQTPSHQVTQMGQEVILRCVPISNHLYFYWYRQILGQKVEFLVSFYNNEISEKSEIFDDQFSVERPDGSNFTLKIRSTKLEDSAMYFCASSEQVDYGYTFGSGTRLTVV.